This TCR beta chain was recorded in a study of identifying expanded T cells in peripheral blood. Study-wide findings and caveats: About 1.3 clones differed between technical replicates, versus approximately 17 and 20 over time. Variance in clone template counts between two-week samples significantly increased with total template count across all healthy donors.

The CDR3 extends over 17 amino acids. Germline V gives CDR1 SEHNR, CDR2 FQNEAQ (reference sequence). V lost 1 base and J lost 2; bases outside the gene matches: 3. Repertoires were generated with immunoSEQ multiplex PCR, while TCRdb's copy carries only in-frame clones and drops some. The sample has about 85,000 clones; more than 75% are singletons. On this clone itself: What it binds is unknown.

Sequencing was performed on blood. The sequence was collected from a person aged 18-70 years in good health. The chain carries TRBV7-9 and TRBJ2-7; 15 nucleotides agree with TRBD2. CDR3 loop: CASSLGTSGGAPYEQYF. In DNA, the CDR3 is TGTGCCAGCAGCTTAGGGACTAGCGGGGGGGCCCCCTACGAGCAGTACTTC.